This T cell receptor (beta chain) appears in the sequencing data of a study of beta chain features in type 1 diabetes. CD4+ naive, central memory, regulatory and stem cell-like memory cells were sorted via CD45RO/CCR7/CD25/CD127/CD95/CD27. Expressed TCRB transcripts got sequenced, as all isolated RNA was reverse transcribed. Method: immunoSEQ multiplex PCR; TCRdb's copy keeps in-frame clones and lacks some. The sample lists 330,000 or so clones, roughly 12% occurring once. Regarding this clone: The antigen is not known.

Overall study findings and caveats: HLA influence on TCRB rearrangement stayed unresolved here. For patients, the naive, central memory and Treg TCRB repertoires appeared more alike than for healthy donors. Type 1 diabetes patients had TCRB CDR3s that were shorter (moderately but significantly so) in all four CD4+ subsets.

This CDR3 contains 14 residues. The V gene's germline CDR1 is SEHNR and CDR2 FQNEAQ (reference sequence). V lost 2 bases to trimming and J lost 8 bases, with 15 bases between them. V and J are TRBV7-9 and TRBJ1-1, with D unclear. The sequence was obtained from a woman between 18 and 29 years old with type 1 diabetes. Sequencing was done on a sample of naive CD4+ T cells from blood. CDR3 in amino acids: CASSLSRSGNEAFF. CDR3 nucleotides: TGTGCCAGCAGCTTATCGAGGTCGGGAAACGAAGCTTTCTTT.